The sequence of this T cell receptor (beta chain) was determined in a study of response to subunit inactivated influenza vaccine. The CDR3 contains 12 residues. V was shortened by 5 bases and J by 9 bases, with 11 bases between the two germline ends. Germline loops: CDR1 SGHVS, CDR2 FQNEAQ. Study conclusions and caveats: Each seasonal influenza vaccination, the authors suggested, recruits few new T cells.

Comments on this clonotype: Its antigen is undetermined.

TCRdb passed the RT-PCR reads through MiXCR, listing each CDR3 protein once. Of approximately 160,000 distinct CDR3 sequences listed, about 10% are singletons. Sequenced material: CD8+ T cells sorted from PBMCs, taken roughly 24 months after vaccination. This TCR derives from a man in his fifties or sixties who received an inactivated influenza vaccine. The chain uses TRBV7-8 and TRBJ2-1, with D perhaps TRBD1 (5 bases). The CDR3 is CASSPHRGEQFF. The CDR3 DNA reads TGTGCCAGCAGCCCCCATAGGGGTGAGCAGTTCTTC.